The present TCR beta chain was sequenced within a study of identical twins. The study's findings and limits: The conclusions drew on cross-sectional statistical analysis instead of tracking the same donors.

Germline loops: CDR1 MNHEY, CDR2 SMNVEV (reference sequence). The CDR3 sequence is 15 residues long. V shed 6 bases and J shed 7 bases, with 16 bases lying between them. A single record per CDR3 protein comes from TCRdb applying MiXCR to the 5' RACE reads. The sample records about 530,000 distinct CDR3 sequences, around 24% being singletons. This clonotype was counted many times. What it binds is unknown. The sample was also linked to a second study, of yellow fever vaccine responses in identical twins.

The chain employs TRBV27 and TRBJ1-6, with D possibly TRBD1 on 5 matching bases. The sequence was collected from a young woman in good health. The sample consisted of CD4+ T cells sorted from blood. CDR3 nucleotide sequence: TGTGCCAGCAGCCCTCTTGGGGGGAAGAATTCACCCCTCCACTTT. This sequence encodes CASSPLGGKNSPLHF.